This TCR beta chain derives from a study of regulatory T cells in long-lasting Graves disease. This CDR3 comprises 14 residues. From germline, CDR1 is DFQATT and CDR2 SNEGSKA (reference sequence). Unmatched junction bases numbered 3, after V lost 0 bases and J lost 1 base. Study-level results: Persistent-disease Graves' patients showed less TCR diversity than new cases. Whereas new patients shared 966 public clonotypes, persistent patients shared more, at some 2,700. TRBV28, TRBJ1-2 and TRBJ2-5 were favored in persistent disease.

As regards this clonotype: Its antigen is not identified.

Building the TCR beta libraries relied on iRepertoire HTBI primers, and CDR3 regions underwent Arm-PCR. TCRdb reanalysed the multiplex PCR reads using MiXCR and keeps one entry per CDR3 protein. The top ten hold about 27% of the sample, which has approximately 400,000 distinct CDR3 sequences, around 22% seen once. Time point of the sample: persistent/refractory GD, antithyroid drugs over 5 years with positive TRAb. PBMC-extracted RNA yielded the TCR library. Patients hailed from an endocrinology department in Xi'an, China. The sample consisted of peripheral blood mononuclear cells (PBMCs), taken when the disease was refractory, from a patient treated with antithyroid drugs. The sequence came from a female donor with Graves disease. The rearrangement uses TRBV20-1 and TRBJ2-7; 7 nucleotides align to TRBD2. CDR3 region: CSARDPGGSYEQYF. CDR3 bases: TGCAGTGCTAGAGACCCGGGGGGATCCTACGAGCAGTACTTC.